This T cell receptor beta chain came from a study of T cells in localized non-small cell lung cancer. Study-wide points: Investigators sequenced only a single tumor region, leaving heterogeneity possible. Paired adjacent lung recovered a median about 61 of the top 100 tumor clones.

Notes on this clone: Its cognate antigen is unknown.

Some clones are missing from TCRdb's copy, which holds only in-frame ones; the method was immunoSEQ multiplex PCR. The repertoire holds tens of thousands of clones, with more than 85% as singletons. Looked up from germline, CDR1 is SEHNR and CDR2 is FQNEAQ (reference sequence). Trimming shortened V by 2 bases and J by 1 base, and 8 bases separated the two germline ends. This CDR3 region has 15 residues. The chain employs TRBV7-9 and TRBJ2-2; D is unclear. This specimen was peripheral blood, taken before any cancer treatment. The TCR sequence derives from a female donor aged 60 or older with stage II squamous cell lung carcinoma. CDR3 region: CASSLHDVNTGELFF. The CDR3 DNA reads as TGTGCCAGCAGCTTACATGACGTGAACACCGGGGAGCTGTTTTTT.